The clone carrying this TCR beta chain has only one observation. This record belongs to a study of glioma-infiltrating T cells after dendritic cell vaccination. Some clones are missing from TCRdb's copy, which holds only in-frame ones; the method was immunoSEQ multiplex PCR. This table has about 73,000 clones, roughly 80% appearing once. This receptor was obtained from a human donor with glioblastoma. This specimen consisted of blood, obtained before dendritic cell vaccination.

CDR3 DNA sequence: TGTGCCAGCAAACAGGAGTTGGCCTACGAGCAGTACTTC. This sequence encodes CASKQELAYEQYF. The chain recombines TRBV6-1 with TRBJ2-7, with D perhaps matching TRBD1 (5 bases). Looked up from germline, CDR1 is MNHNS and CDR2 is SASEGT. The V and J ends lost 7 bases and 2 bases respectively, with 12 bases between them. This CDR3 region has 13 residues.